These 32 T cell receptor beta chains were sequenced from one sample in a study of blood T cells in healthy people across ages. A second PCR, run for about 6 to 11 cycles, used a sample-barcoded 5' primer plus a J-beta primer mix. From the 5' RACE reads, TCRdb called clonotypes with MiXCR, one entry per CDR3 protein. The table has some 890,000 distinct CDR3 sequences, around 29% seen once; the top ten hold about a tenth. This sample also appeared in a second study, on T cells of mothers and their children.

The specimen sequenced was blood. The receptors shown here come from a woman between 35 and 50 years old in good health.

This clonotype was recorded a few times. The rearrangement links TRBV2 to TRBJ1-5, with D possibly TRBD1 on 5 matching bases. CDR1 is SNHLY, CDR2 FYNNEI, per germline. The CDR3 runs to 14 residues. V lost 4 bases and J 5 bases, leaving 12 bases between the germline ends. CDR3 residues: CASSGGRGYQPQHF. In DNA form, the CDR3 reads TGTGCCAGCAGTGGCGGGAGGGGCTATCAGCCCCAGCATTTT.

Points on this clonotype: Since a much larger clone is just one base distant, this may be a read error. The chain combines TRBV28 with TRBJ1-1, with TRBD1 identical over 11 bases. The CDR3 totals 15 residues. CDR1 is MDHEN and CDR2 is SYDVKM in the germline V gene. DNA for the CDR3: TGTGCCGGCAGTCCGGACAGGGGGCGCGAAAGGGAAGCTTTCTTT. This translates into CAGSPDRGREREAFF.

This clonotype has a count of ten or more. The chain is built from TRBV3-1 and TRBJ2-3, with D possibly being TRBD2 (6 bases). Per the germline V gene, CDR1 is LGHDT and CDR2 is YNNKEL (reference sequence). V lost 1 base and J 2 bases, leaving 13 bases between the germline ends. The CDR3 totals 16 residues. The CDR3 DNA reads TGTGCCAGCAGCCAAGGAGGGCGGGGCCACACAGATACGCAGTATTTT. Amino acids: CASSQGGRGHTDTQYF.

There are many counts of this clonotype. This chain connects TRBV6-6 to TRBJ1-5, with D unresolved. Per germline, CDR1 MNHNY and CDR2 SVGAGI (reference sequence). The CDR3 has 14 residues. V was clipped by 8 bases and J by 6 bases, with 17 bases between them. Here the CDR3 DNA reads TGTGCCAGCGTCCAGGACCTTCGGGCTCAGCCCCAGCATTTT. This codes for CASVQDLRAQPQHF.

This clonotype was seen a handful of times. The chain employs TRBV18 and TRBJ2-5, with 7 bases lining up with TRBD1. This CDR3 is built from 20 residues. V shed 3 bases, J shed 3 bases, and the junction held 22 bases outside the gene matches. Germline V CDR1 and CDR2: KGHSH, LQKENI. CDR3 region: CASSPRTGLGTAGGEETQYF. Written as DNA, the CDR3 is TGTGCCAGCTCACCTCGAACCGGCCTGGGGACAGCCGGTGGAGAAGAGACCCAGTACTTC. Variable domain in full (rest from reference TRBV18 and TRBJ2-5): NAGVMQNPRHLVRRRGQEARLRCSPMKGHSHVYWYRQLPEEGLKFMVYLQKENIIDESGMPKERFSAEFPKEGPSILRIQQVVRGDSAAYFCASSPRTGLGTAGGEETQYFGPGTRLLVL.

The sample holds many counts of this clonotype. V and J are TRBV5-1 and TRBJ2-7; D unclear. Trimming pared 4 bases from V and 5 bases from J, leaving 10 bases between. The CDR3 runs to 12 residues. The germline gives CDR1 SGHRS, CDR2 YFSETQ. The CDR3 reads CASSPHTHEQYF. The DNA of the CDR3 is TGCGCCAGCAGCCCTCATACTCACGAGCAGTACTTC.

The chain links TRBV7-2 to TRBJ2-7; 10 positions agree with TRBD1. The J call may be in error: the DNA end matches TRBJ2-4 better. The CDR3 sequence is 16 residues long. The germline CDR1 and CDR2 sequences are SGHTA and FQGNSA. The CDR3 sequence is CASSSRGTGAKNIQYF. Written as DNA, the CDR3 is TGTGCCAGCAGCTCCCGAGGGACAGGGGCGAAAAACATTCAGTACTTC.

This clonotype was counted ten times or more. V gene TRBV28 combines with J gene TRBJ2-4, with D maybe TRBD1 (6 bases). Germline V gene lookup returns CDR1 MDHEN and CDR2 SYDVKM. Trimming pared 5 bases from V and 7 bases from J, leaving 15 bases between. The length of the CDR3 is 14 residues. The CDR3 reads CASSATGLWNIQYF. DNA for the CDR3: TGTGCCAGCAGTGCGACAGGTCTCTGGAACATTCAGTACTTC.

This clonotype appeared many times. The chain recombines TRBV7-2 with TRBJ2-5; the match to TRBD1 covers 9 bases. Germline V gives CDR1 SGHTA, CDR2 FQGNSA. J lost 4 bases, V lost 4 bases, and 4 bases had no gene match. CDR3 length: 14 residues. The CDR3 sequence is CASSSGQGPETQYF. The CDR3 DNA reads as TGTGCCAGCAGCTCGGGACAGGGACCAGAGACCCAGTACTTC.

Many counts were recorded for this clonotype. The CDR3 region has the DNA TGTGCCAGCAGATCCAACACTCTGCAAGAGACCCAGTACTTC. Its protein is CASRSNTLQETQYF. The V call is TRBV7-6, the J call TRBJ2-5; no firm D call. The CDR3 extends over 14 amino acids. V was trimmed by 6 bases and J by 2 bases, leaving 13 bases between them. Germline CDR1 SGHVS, CDR2 FNYEAQ.

This clonotype was detected only a few times. The chain employs TRBV29-1 and TRBJ2-7; D perhaps matches TRBD2 (6 bases). Germline assignment: CDR1 SQVTM and CDR2 ANQGSEA. Trimming left V 7 bases short and J 6 bases short, with 22 bases between. The CDR3 has 14 amino acids. The CDR3 reads CSGTVAGTASEQYF. For the CDR3, the DNA is TGCAGCGGGACTGTGGCGGGGACGGCCTCCGAGCAGTACTTC.

The chain couples TRBV7-2 to TRBJ1-1, with D maybe TRBD1 (6 bases). V lost 5 bases to trimming and J lost 4 bases, with 20 bases between them. CDR1 SGHTA and CDR2 FQGNSA come from the germline V gene. CDR3 length equals 16 residues. CDR3 nucleotides: TGTGCCAGCAGCCCGGGCAGGGGAATGGGGACCACTGAAGCTTTCTTT. Translation: CASSPGRGMGTTEAFF.

This clonotype was observed many times. The chain uses TRBV5-1 and TRBJ2-3; D is perhaps TRBD2 (6 bases). CDR3 length: 16 residues. Germline values: CDR1 SGHRS, CDR2 YFSETQ. Trimming took 5 bases from V and 0 from J, leaving 16 bases between them. This chain's CDR3 is CASSSGTLTSTDTQYF. Written as DNA, the CDR3 is TGCGCCAGCAGTTCCGGGACTCTAACTAGCACAGATACGCAGTATTTT.

There are a few counts of this clonotype. This sequence joins TRBV12-3 or TRBV12-4 and TRBJ2-3, with TRBD2 matching over 7 bases. There are 14 residues in the CDR3. With 8 bases clipped from V and 4 bases from J, the junction kept 9 bases outside the gene matches. The CDR3 sequence: CASRLTSRADTQYF. CDR3 in DNA: TGTGCCAGCCGATTGACTAGCCGGGCAGATACGCAGTATTTT.

V usage is TRBV18 and J usage is TRBJ1-1; D uncertain. The CDR3 has 15 residues. V shed 4 bases and J shed 1 base, with 13 bases lying between them. Germline values: CDR1 KGHSH, CDR2 LQKENI. This CDR3 is CASSHQNYGNTEAFF. The CDR3 nucleotides are TGTGCCAGCTCACACCAAAACTATGGGAACACTGAAGCTTTCTTT.

The chain combines TRBV12-3 or TRBV12-4 with TRBJ2-1; D may be TRBD2 (5 bases). CDR3 length: 16 residues. V gave up 4 bases and J gave up 3 bases, with 16 bases separating them. The CDR3: CASSSLLVGVYNEQFF. The CDR3 coding sequence is TGTGCCAGCAGTTCCCTTCTCGTCGGGGTCTACAATGAGCAGTTCTTC.

This clonotype was counted ten times or more. The chain carries TRBV7-9 and TRBJ2-5; D gene ambiguous. The CDR3 spans 13 residues. V was trimmed by 3 bases and J by 1 base, leaving 6 bases between them. Germline CDR1 reads SEHNR; CDR2 reads FQNEAQ (reference sequence). Written as DNA, the CDR3 is TGTGCCAGCAGCTTTGGGATCCAAGAGACCCAGTACTTC. Translated, it gives CASSFGIQETQYF.

The CDR3 DNA follows: TGTGCCACCAGTGATTGCCCTGAAGGGGGCAATGAGCAGTTCTTC. It specifies CATSDCPEGGNEQFF. The chain joins TRBV24-1 to TRBJ2-1, with D maybe TRBD1 (6 bases). V lost 2 bases to trimming and J lost 6 bases, with 13 bases between them. Germline V lookup: CDR1 KGHDR, CDR2 SFDVKD. CDR3 length equals 15 residues.

V gene TRBV28 combines with J gene TRBJ1-5; D is unresolved. V lost 6 bases to trimming and J lost 7 bases, with 16 bases between them. CDR1 and CDR2 (germline): MDHEN, SYDVKM. The CDR3 length is 14 residues. In nucleotides, the CDR3 is TGTGCCAGCAGCACTGACCGGGGTCGGCAGCCCCAGCATTTT. Its protein product is CASSTDRGRQPQHF.

The table lists this clonotype with a few counts. CDR3 protein: CAISDPAASYEQYF. The CDR3 bases are TGTGCCATCAGTGACCCCGCGGCTTCCTACGAGCAGTACTTC. The genes are TRBV10-3 and TRBJ2-7; D gene unclear. The CDR3 loop spans 14 amino acids. The ends were cut back, 3 bases at V and 1 base at J, with 10 bases in the middle. Germline-derived CDR1 and CDR2 are ENHRY and SYGVKD.

This chain joins TRBV20-1 and TRBJ1-5, with 7 bases lining up with TRBD1. The CDR3 is made up of 13 amino acids. Per germline, CDR1 DFQATT and CDR2 SNEGSKA (reference sequence). V lost 6 bases to trimming and J lost 7 bases; unmatched junction nucleotides: 9. CDR3 coding DNA: TGCAGTGCCACACAGGGGAAGTACCAGCCCCAGCATTTT. Translated: CSATQGKYQPQHF.

This clonotype was detected a few times. The chain uses TRBV24-1 and TRBJ2-3, with D perhaps matching TRBD2 (6 bases). The CDR3 spans 15 residues. V shed 3 bases and J shed 5 bases, with 14 bases lying between them. Germline values: CDR1 KGHDR, CDR2 SFDVKD. This CDR3 reads CATSDESSVGDTQYF. CDR3 DNA: TGTGCCACCAGTGATGAGTCTAGCGTTGGAGATACGCAGTATTTT.

This clonotype was seen a few times. The chain couples TRBV5-1 to TRBJ2-7, with 7 nucleotides matching TRBD1. The V gene's germline CDR1 is SGHRS and CDR2 YFSETQ. The CDR3 loop spans 15 amino acids. V was clipped by 0 bases and J by 0 bases; unmatched bases: 3. The CDR3, as DNA: TGCGCCAGCAGCTTGGAGGACAGGACCTCCTACGAGCAGTACTTC. Protein: CASSLEDRTSYEQYF.

A remark on this clonotype: One base away lies a much larger clone, so this may be a sequencing read error. The gene calls are TRBV12-3 or TRBV12-4 and TRBJ1-1; perhaps TRBD1 as D (6 bases). The CDR3 runs to 12 residues. CDR3 residues: CASSQGFTDAFF. CDR3 in DNA: TGTGCCAGCAGCCAGGGGTTCACTGATGCTTTCTTT.

This clonotype was picked up a small number of times. The V and J genes are TRBV9 and TRBJ2-1, with a tentative D call TRBD1 (6 bases). In germline, CDR1 is SGDLS, CDR2 YYNGEE. The CDR3 has 15 residues. Deletions cut 0 bases from V and 4 bases from J, with 11 bases between. Written as DNA, the CDR3 is TGTGCCAGCAGCGTAGTCCCGGGACAATACAATGAGCAGTTCTTC. Amino acids: CASSVVPGQYNEQFF.

The V gene is TRBV18, the J gene TRBJ2-1; TRBD2 matches at 9 bases. The CDR3 totals 17 residues. Germline CDR1 and CDR2: KGHSH and LQKENI. J was trimmed by 3 bases and V by 0 bases; bases with no gene match: 6. CDR3 sequence: CASSPPGVAGVYNEQFF. The CDR3, as DNA: TGTGCCAGCTCACCACCGGGCGTAGCGGGGGTCTACAATGAGCAGTTCTTC.

The rearrangement uses TRBV7-2 and TRBJ2-7; D is possibly TRBD2 (5 bases). The CDR3 runs to 14 residues. V was pared by 4 bases and J by 7 bases, with 17 bases between. Germline values: CDR1 SGHTA, CDR2 FQGNSA. The CDR3 nucleotides are TGTGCCAGCAGCTCGGACCCCCATCTAGCTGAGCAGTACTTC. The encoded protein is CASSSDPHLAEQYF.

This clonotype came up a few times. This chain connects TRBV6-1 to TRBJ1-2, with TRBD1 matching over 9 bases. Unmatched junction bases numbered 7, after V lost 6 bases and J lost 2 bases. Germline CDR1 MNHNS, CDR2 SASEGT. The CDR3 is 15 residues long. CDR3 region: CASRPRTGDNYGYTF. The CDR3 DNA is TGTGCCAGCAGACCTAGGACAGGGGACAACTATGGCTACACCTTC.

On this clonotype itself: A junction end diverges from the germline sequence, so it may reflect a read error. The genes are TRBV10-3 and TRBJ1-5, with D maybe TRBD1 (5 bases). Germline lookup yields CDR1 ENHRY and CDR2 SYGVKD. This CDR3 region has 15 residues. The CDR3 loop is CATSPNGAGNQPQHF. CDR3 nucleotide sequence: TGTGCCACCAGTCCTAACGGGGCCGGGAATCAGCCCCAGCATTTT.

Ten or more counts support this clonotype. The CDR3 DNA reads as TGTGCCAGCAGTTACGGGACAGGGGGCGAGCAGTACTTC. As protein: CASSYGTGGEQYF. The genes are TRBV6-6 and TRBJ2-7; 11 bases align to TRBD1. The germline gives CDR1 MNHNY, CDR2 SVGAGI (reference sequence). V lost 2 bases to trimming and J lost 6 bases; unmatched junction nucleotides: 0. The CDR3 runs to 13 residues.

The V call is TRBV5-1, the J call TRBJ2-7; 12 bases are a match to TRBD2. The DNA end lines up better with TRBJ2-4; the J call may be wrong. From germline, CDR1 is SGHRS and CDR2 YFSETQ. CDR3 length: 16 amino acids. The CDR3 sequence: CASSLERLAGEHIQYF. The CDR3, as DNA: TGCGCCAGCAGCCTCGAACGACTAGCGGGGGAGCACATTCAGTACTTC.

V usage is TRBV19 and J usage is TRBJ2-1; 7 nucleotides line up with TRBD1. The DNA matches TRBJ2-7 better at its end, which makes the J call doubtful. Germline CDR1 LNHDA, CDR2 SQIVND (reference sequence). This CDR3 contains 16 residues. CDR3 sequence: CASSISTGSSYNEQYF. In nucleotides, the CDR3 is TGTGCCAGTAGTATTTCGACAGGGAGCTCCTACAATGAGCAGTACTTC.